This TCR beta chain is drawn from a study of read filtering for tumor transcriptome and immune sequencing. This library used approximately 0.4 ug RNA and molecular barcoded adaptors spanning alpha/delta and beta/gamma chains. TCRdb used MiXCR to reprocess the reads, holding one entry per CDR3 protein. The profile shows 75,000 to 95,000 distinct CDR3 sequences, roughly 21% of them singletons. Per the germline V gene, CDR1 is KGHSH and CDR2 is LQKENI. The CDR3 is 13 residues long. Ten or more counts support this clonotype. The junction does not match germline at one end; this may be a read error. The sequence derives from a donor aged 40 or older with multiple myeloma. V usage is TRBV18 and J usage is TRBJ1-4; TRBD1 might be the D (5 bases). Material for sequencing was a population of CD138-negative cells sorted from bone marrow. The CDR3 DNA is TGTGCCAGCTCACCATCGGGGCAGGGCCCGCCGGGATTT. As protein: CASSPSGQGPPGF.